This TCR beta chain was sequenced for a study of PD-L1 blockade in urothelial cancer (dated by TCRdb to between 2016 and 2019). For the study in its entirety: Therapy was started in about 2014 for all patients, and atezolizumab 1,200 mg was administered intravenously every 3 weeks. Blood samples yielded a median of roughly 140,000 T cells and roughly 80,000 unique TCRs, with median clonality approximately 0.08. Pretreatment tumor samples, along with matched peripheral blood collected serially before and after atezolizumab treatment, underwent TCR sequencing. Roughly 10 patients achieved durable clinical benefit and fewer than 25 did not. About nine tenths of the roughly 29 patients were identified as males with urothelial cancer of bladder origin, and a prior smoking history was reported by 18 of 29 patients. An exploratory multi-omic analysis was conducted of the somatic, immune and clinical correlates of response to PD-L1 blockade with atezolizumab in urothelial cancer. An ECOG performance status of 0 or 1 was recorded for the patients, and 0 to 3 prior chemotherapy regimens had been received by the patients. Twenty-nine patients had pretreatment blood TCR-seq, around 25 had at least one posttreatment blood collection, and around 25 had tumor TCR-seq. In the same patients, whole exome sequencing and RNA sequencing of pretreatment tumors were performed in addition to TCR sequencing. Durable clinical benefit was defined as progression-free survival longer than 6 months, and TCR features were also tested against progression-free and overall survival. Blood samples were analyzed at two time points: 3 weeks after treatment start (second dose) and 6 weeks after treatment start.

Each PCR received spiked-in synthetic TCR analog templates so that absolute template abundance could be estimated from read counts. Using the immunoSEQ assay, TCRbeta CDR3 regions were amplified from genomic DNA with bias-controlled V and J gene primers. Sequencing of rearranged TCRbeta segments was done at approximately 20X coverage. In the paper's pipeline: Sequencing errors were corrected by clustering, and CDR3s were annotated against IMGT so that V, D and J genes could be assigned. Downstream analyses used only productive TCRbeta rearrangements, leaving out any out-of-frame or stop-codon sequences. Clonality was calculated as one minus the Shannon entropy normalized by the log of the number of unique productive sequences. Clones differing between time points or between blood and tumor were identified using Fisher's exact test with Benjamini-Hochberg correction, with an adjusted p below 0.01 applied as the threshold. TCRdb stores this immuneACCESS table with in-frame sequences only. Part of the clones is absent; in the studies checked, under half of the shortfall reflects unresolved V genes, and no reason is known for the rest. The DNA gave D and trimming, while V, J and clone size come from that table. This sample is represented by more than 60,000 clones; 88% of them were singletons. The ten largest clones take up about 11% of the sample.

The germline ends are 13 bases apart after V is trimmed by 5 bases and J by 5 bases. Taken from cysteine to phenylalanine, the CDR3 has 14 residues. Only the CDR3 region is kept as DNA, spanning 42 bases read in frame from base 1. CDR1 LGHNA and CDR2 YNFKEQ were looked up in the germline V gene. This sample's time point label indicates: peripheral blood 6 weeks after treatment start. The cohort comprised about 30 patients with locally advanced or metastatic urothelial carcinoma treated at Memorial Sloan Kettering on a trial protocol. Peripheral blood mononuclear cells were collected pretreatment and during treatment, with between 1 and 8 total time points per patient. The Qiagen DNeasy Blood extraction kit was used to purify genomic DNA from total PBMCs and tumor samples. PBMCs were collected pretreatment and during treatment, and were isolated and stored as previously described. The full study reports these points: Improved progression-free and overall survival was found to be associated with pretreatment peripheral blood TCR clonality below the median. Because of the small sample size (n of about 29) and the many exploratory analyses performed, the results are intended to be regarded as hypothesis-generating. Greater expansion of tumor-associated TCR clones in peripheral blood 3 weeks after the start of treatment was observed in patients with durable benefit (n of about 20, p = 0.022).

Points on this clone: Its antigen specificity is not known. No clone much larger than this one lies a single base away; base qualities are absent.

The TCR comes from a man aged 55 to 69 with urothelial cancer. The sequences come from PBMCs, collected around atezolizumab (anti-PD-L1) treatment. The chain was built from TRBV4-2 and TRBJ1-5; the D gene identity is not certain. The CDR3 is CASSSVGMDQPQHF. The nucleotide sequence is given as TGTGCCAGCAGCTCTGTCGGGATGGATCAGCCCCAGCATTTT.